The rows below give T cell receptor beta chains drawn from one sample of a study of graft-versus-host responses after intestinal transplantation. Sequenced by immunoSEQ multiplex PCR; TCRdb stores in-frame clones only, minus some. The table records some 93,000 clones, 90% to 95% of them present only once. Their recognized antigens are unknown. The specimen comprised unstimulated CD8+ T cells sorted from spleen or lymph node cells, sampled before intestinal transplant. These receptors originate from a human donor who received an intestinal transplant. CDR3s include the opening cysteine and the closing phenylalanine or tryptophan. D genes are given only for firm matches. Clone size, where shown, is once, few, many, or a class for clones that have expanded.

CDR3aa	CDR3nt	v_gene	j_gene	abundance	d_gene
CASSLAGQGGNYEQYF	TGTGCCAGCAGCTTAGCAGGACAGGGAGGGAACTACGAGCAGTACTTC	TRBV7-2	TRBJ2-7	-	-
CASSQEAASSYEQYF	TGCGCCAGCAGCCAAGAGGCGGCTAGCTCCTACGAGCAGTACTTC	TRBV4-1	TRBJ2-7	few	-
CASSPGQGKRYEQYF	TGTGCCAGCAGCCCTGGACAGGGGAAAAGGTACGAGCAGTACTTC	TRBV7-6	TRBJ2-7	-	TRBD1
CSVDFSGRANEQFF	TGCAGCGTTGATTTTAGCGGGAGGGCCAATGAGCAGTTCTTC	TRBV29-1	TRBJ2-1	-	TRBD2
CASSLKGVEGNTEAFF	TGTGCCAGCAGCTTAAAGGGGGTAGAGGGGAACACTGAAGCTTTCTTT	TRBV7-3	TRBJ1-1	-	-
CASSPGTGNEQFF	TGTGCCAGCAGCCCCGGGACAGGGAATGAGCAGTTCTTC	TRBV7-3	TRBJ2-1	-	TRBD1
CASSPTAGGPHEQFF	TGTGCCAGCAGCCCCACAGCGGGAGGGCCACATGAGCAGTTCTTC	TRBV7-9	TRBJ2-1	-	TRBD2
CSVRSSGGQETQYF	TGCAGCGTCCGATCCTCAGGGGGCCAAGAGACCCAGTACTTC	TRBV29-1	TRBJ2-5	-	TRBD1
CASSQDRSYEQYF	TGCGCCAGCAGCCAAGACAGGTCCTACGAGCAGTACTTC	TRBV4-3	TRBJ2-7	-	-
CASSPGQGGGYGYTEAFF	TGTGCCAGCAGCCCCGGACAGGGGGGAGGCTATGGATACACTGAAGCTTTCTTT	TRBV28	TRBJ1-1	-	TRBD1
CASSLAAGVDSPLHF	TGTGCCAGCAGCTTGGCAGCAGGGGTGGATTCACCCCTCCACTTT	TRBV5-6	TRBJ1-6	-	-
CASSPPRGRTYGYTF	TGTGCCAGCAGCCCACCTCGGGGGAGGACCTATGGCTACACCTTC	TRBV7-9	TRBJ1-2	-	-
CASSVPKGGVDEQFF	TGTGCCAGCAGTGTCCCGAAGGGGGGGGTGGATGAGCAGTTCTTC	TRBV6-1	TRBJ2-1	-	-
CASSYRGGRNTGELFF	TGTGCCAGCAGTTATAGAGGGGGCCGGAACACCGGGGAGCTGTTTTTT	TRBV6-6	TRBJ2-2	-	TRBD1
CASSGTGGSPLHF	TGTGCCAGCAGTGGCACAGGGGGGTCACCCCTCCACTTT	TRBV27	TRBJ1-6	few	TRBD1
CASSQVQGNYGYTF	TGCGCCAGCAGCCAAGTTCAGGGGAACTATGGCTACACCTTC	TRBV4-1	TRBJ1-2	-	-
CASSLGQGKIYGYTF	TGTGCCAGCAGCTTAGGACAGGGGAAGATATATGGCTACACCTTC	TRBV11-2	TRBJ1-2	-	TRBD1
CASSFLRQGDSEAFF	TGTGCCAGCAGTTTCCTACGTCAGGGGGACTCTGAAGCTTTCTTT	TRBV6-5	TRBJ1-1	-	TRBD1
CASSFPSGRGKNTGELFF	TGTGCCAGCAGCTTCCCTAGCGGGAGAGGGAAGAACACCGGGGAGCTGTTTTTT	TRBV7-9	TRBJ2-2	-	TRBD2
CASSLGGQSQETQYF	TGTGCCAGCAGCTTGGGGGGACAGTCCCAAGAGACCCAGTACTTC	TRBV5-5	TRBJ2-5	-	TRBD1
CASSTWDRGYEQYF	TGTGCCAGCAGCACCTGGGACAGAGGCTACGAGCAGTACTTC	TRBV21-1	TRBJ2-7	-	-
CASSPRTSGKDTQYF	TGTGCCAGCAGTCCCCGGACTAGCGGGAAAGATACGCAGTATTTT	TRBV6-5	TRBJ2-3	-	TRBD2
CASSLQGGDEKLFF	TGTGCCAGCAGCTTACAGGGGGGAGATGAAAAACTGTTTTTT	TRBV7-6	TRBJ1-4	-	TRBD1
CASSLLAGVTWDYNEQFF	TGTGCCAGCAGCTTACTAGCGGGAGTTACGTGGGACTACAATGAGCAGTTCTTC	TRBV7-9	TRBJ2-1	-	TRBD2
CASSVSGNTDTQYF	TGTGCCAGCAGCGTTAGCGGGAACACAGATACGCAGTATTTT	TRBV9	TRBJ2-3	-	TRBD2
CASSLRPGGYEQYF	TGTGCCAGCAGCTTGCGGCCAGGGGGATACGAGCAGTACTTC	TRBV5-5	TRBJ2-7	-	TRBD1
CSVDGRGDDTQYF	TGCAGCGTTGATGGCAGGGGAGACGATACGCAGTATTTT	TRBV29-1	TRBJ2-3	-	-
CASSDWRASGNQPQHF	TGTGCCAGCAGTGACTGGAGGGCCAGCGGCAATCAGCCCCAGCATTTT	TRBV6-1	TRBJ1-5	-	-
CASSISSGNTIYF	TGTGCCAGTAGTATCAGCTCTGGAAACACCATATATTTT	TRBV19	TRBJ1-3	-	-
CASTRGNTEAFF	TGTGCCAGTACTAGGGGGAACACTGAAGCTTTCTTT	TRBV19	TRBJ1-1	-	-